The 5 T cell receptor beta chains given below trace back to one sample, sequenced in a study of identical twins. Using its own MiXCR run on the 5' RACE reads, TCRdb lists one record per CDR3 protein. The repertoire includes 690,000 or so distinct CDR3 sequences, 8.6% of them detected once, and 0.98% sits in the top ten. These data also formed part of another study, on yellow fever vaccine responses in identical twins.

The sequencing input was PBMCs. Receptors originate from a woman younger than 35 in good health.

In its sample, this clonotype was seen a few times. The V and J genes are TRBV20-1 and TRBJ1-4; no firm D call. Trimming shortened V by 1 base and J by 4 bases, and 7 bases separated the two germline ends. Germline V gives CDR1 DFQATT, CDR2 SNEGSKA (reference sequence). The CDR3 sequence is 13 residues long. Written as DNA, the CDR3 is TGCAGTGCTAGAGTGGGGATTAATGAAAAACTGTTTTTT. It translates to CSARVGINEKLFF.

In its sample, this clonotype was seen many times. The rearrangement links TRBV11-2 to TRBJ2-5, with 9 bases identical to TRBD1. The V segment lost 0 bases and the J segment 4 bases; nucleotides outside the gene matches: 15. CDR3 size: 19 residues. The germline CDR1 and CDR2 sequences are SGHAT and FQNNGV. The CDR3 spells CASSLDNIWGTGYGETQYF. The DNA of the CDR3 is TGTGCCAGCAGCTTAGATAATATATGGGGGACAGGGTATGGAGAGACCCAGTACTTC.

The chain couples TRBV6-2 or TRBV6-3 to TRBJ2-1; a possible D gene is TRBD2 (6 bases). In germline, CDR1 is MNHEY, CDR2 SVGEGT. Trimming took off 6 bases at V and 4 bases at J, with 19 bases between the two ends. This CDR3 has 16 residues. The CDR3: CASSHDLAVIYNEQFF. CDR3 bases: TGTGCCAGCAGCCACGACTTAGCGGTCATTTACAATGAGCAGTTCTTC.

In this sample, this clonotype turned up a few times. The chain combines TRBV7-2 with TRBJ1-1; D is unresolved. Trimming cost V 5 bases and J 0 bases, with 10 bases left between them. The CDR3 loop spans 14 amino acids. Germline V gene sequence: CDR1 SGHTA, CDR2 FQGNSA. CDR3 region: CASSMRGVNTEAFF. The CDR3, as DNA: TGTGCCAGCAGCATGCGCGGGGTGAACACTGAAGCTTTCTTT.

The chain has TRBV6-2 or TRBV6-3 and TRBJ2-7; D may correspond to TRBD1 or TRBD2 (6 bases each). CDR3 length: 14 amino acids. CDR1 MNHEY and CDR2 SVGEGT come from the germline V gene. The V gene lost 5 bases and the J gene lost 2 bases, with 13 bases spanning the gap. The CDR3 nucleotides are TGTGCCAGCAGTCCGAAAGGGGGGCCCTACGAGCAGTACTTC. Translating it yields CASSPKGGPYEQYF.